Listed below are T cell receptor beta chains from one sample, sequenced in a study of OX40 agonist ivuxolimab in advanced cancers. Profiling relied on immunoSEQ multiplex PCR, and the TCRdb table lists in-frame clones only, not all of them. The data show 82,000 or so clones, with more than 80% seen just once and 2.4% held by the top ten. Sequenced material: CD4+ or CD8+ T cells sorted from blood, taken in a trial of the OX40 agonist ivuxolimab. These receptor sequences come from an adult with an advanced solid tumor such as melanoma, head and neck, liver or kidney cancer. Both conserved end residues are part of each CDR3. D genes are given only for firm matches. Size is omitted from some rows. Given values are once, few, many or a class for expanded clones.

clone size	V gene	J gene	D gene	CDR3 protein	CDR3 DNA
NA	TRBV6-5	TRBJ1-1	NA	CASSMNTEAFF	TGTGCCAGCAGCATGAACACTGAAGCTTTCTTT
NA	TRBV5-1	TRBJ1-2	NA	CASSLDGVGYGYTF	TGCGCCAGCAGCTTGGATGGGGTAGGGTATGGCTACACCTTC
NA	TRBV5-4	TRBJ2-3	NA	CASSLPHSTDTQYF	TGTGCCAGCAGCTTGCCTCATAGCACAGATACGCAGTATTTT
NA	TRBV5-1	TRBJ1-1	NA	CASSLGLGEAFF	TGCGCCAGCAGCCTGGGGCTAGGGGAAGCTTTCTTT
NA	TRBV28	TRBJ2-2	NA	CASRTGNTGELFF	TGTGCCAGTAGAACAGGGAACACCGGGGAGCTGTTTTTT
NA	TRBV2	TRBJ1-5	NA	CPLKGLFRDYSNQPQHF	TGTCCTCTGAAGGGGCTCTTCCGGGACTATAGCAATCAGCCCCAGCATTTT
NA	TRBV25-1	TRBJ2-7	TRBD1	CASSAPGQGAYEQYF	TGTGCCAGCAGTGCCCCGGGACAGGGGGCCTACGAGCAGTACTTC
NA	TRBV5-4	TRBJ1-1	NA	CASSLEGGITEAFF	TGTGCCAGCAGCTTGGAGGGGGGGATCACTGAAGCTTTCTTT
NA	TRBV7-2	TRBJ2-1	TRBD2	CASSFSGASSYNEQFF	TGTGCCAGCAGTTTTAGCGGGGCAAGCTCCTACAATGAGCAGTTCTTC
NA	TRBV7-2	TRBJ1-2	TRBD1	CASSHRQGAGYGYTF	TGTGCCAGCAGCCATCGACAGGGGGCGGGCTATGGCTACACCTTC
once	TRBV5-1	TRBJ2-2	NA	CASSLAMRTLKYTGELFF	TGCGCCAGCAGCTTGGCCATGAGAACCTTAAAATACACCGGGGAGCTGTTTTTT